This entry features one T cell receptor beta chain sequence. These data are taken from a study of T cell responses to AZD1222 COVID-19 vaccine. Profiling relied on immunoSEQ multiplex PCR, and the TCRdb table lists in-frame clones only, not all of them. The table records over 100,000 clones, about 90% of them present only once. Looked up from germline, CDR1 is GTSNPN and CDR2 is SVGIG (reference sequence). V was shortened by 1 base and J by 1 base, with 7 bases between the two germline ends. The CDR3 loop spans 13 amino acids. The TCR sequence derives from an adult in good health. Source: peripheral blood, taken on day 0 of AZD1222 vaccination. The rearrangement uses TRBV30 and TRBJ1-1; perhaps TRBD1 as D (5 bases). As DNA, the CDR3 is TGTGCCTGGAGTGGGGGACCGAACACTGAAGCTTTCTTT. It yields the protein CAWSGGPNTEAFF.